This entry is about one T cell receptor beta chain. No antigen is known for it. Here immunoSEQ multiplex PCR was the method, and the copy in TCRdb shows in-frame clones only, minus some. The sample lists approximately 150,000 clones, less than 95% occurring once. The data originate from a study of cytomegalovirus exposure and HLA in healthy donors. Study-wide findings and caveats: Rare sequences made up most TCRs, while some public TCRs were found in many donors. The finding came from a later analysis; first-cohort TCR clusters tended to co-occur in the approximately 120 validation repertoires. Cytomegalovirus association was listed for 150 to 200 TCR beta chains.

This CDR3 has 17 amino acids. Germline CDR1 is SGHDN and CDR2 is FVKESK. Between the trimmed V and J ends, which lost 0 bases and 2 bases, there was a span of 15 bases. A 120-subject validation cohort, separate from the roughly 670-subject first cohort, supplied the donors. This chain joins TRBV14 and TRBJ2-3; TRBD2 is a possible D gene (6 bases). This TCR was sampled from a woman aged 18-30 years in good health and CMV-seropositive. The sequenced material came from PBMCs. CDR3 protein: CASSQDQSGLFTDTQYF. DNA for the CDR3: TGTGCCAGCAGCCAAGATCAAAGCGGGCTATTCACAGATACGCAGTATTTT. The full variable domain, in which reference TRBV14 and TRBJ2-3 provide the parts outside the CDR3, is EAGVTQFPSHSVIEKGQTVTLRCDPISGHDNLYWYRRVMGKEIKFLLHFVKESKQDESGMPNNRFLAERTGGTYSTLKVQPAELEDSGVYFCASSQDQSGLFTDTQYFGPGTRLTVL.